The 18 T cell receptor beta chains below all came from one sample that was sequenced in a study of CD8 T cells in Susac syndrome. RNA in amounts of about 0.45 to 1 ug was reverse transcribed with random hexamers. TCRdb reprocessed the immunoSEQ multiplex PCR reads via MiXCR and lists one record per CDR3 protein. The sample carries some 180,000 distinct CDR3 sequences, around 94% recorded once. Material for sequencing was CD4+ T cells from PBMCs. Receptors were obtained from a human donor with Susac syndrome.

The chain carries TRBV12-3 or TRBV12-4 and TRBJ1-2; 8 positions agree with TRBD1. This CDR3 is built from 14 residues. Unmatched junction bases numbered 4, after V lost 6 bases and J lost 1 base. The CDR3 protein is CASRPTGGNYGYTF. The CDR3 DNA reads TGTGCCAGCAGGCCAACAGGGGGTAACTATGGCTACACCTTC.

This clonotype was seen a single time. The chain links TRBV30 to TRBJ1-2, with D possibly TRBD1 on 6 matching bases. Trimming removed 1 base at V and 5 bases at J, with 17 bases between. The CDR3 sequence is 15 residues long. Germline V gene data show CDR1 as GTSNPN and CDR2 as SVGIG (reference sequence). In nucleotides, the CDR3 is TGTGCCTGGAGTGCTAACAGGGAGATGGATTATGGCTACACCTTC. This sequence encodes CAWSANREMDYGYTF.

The chain has TRBV18 and TRBJ1-1; D is uncertain. The V and J ends lost 1 base and 2 bases respectively, with 17 bases between them. The germline V gene has CDR1 KGHSH and CDR2 LQKENI. The CDR3 has 17 amino acids. The CDR3 bases are TGTGCCAGCTCACCACTTCTAACCGGACGGCCAAACACTGAAGCTTTCTTT. It is translated as CASSPLLTGRPNTEAFF.

This clonotype was seen a handful of times. The chain couples TRBV7-9 to TRBJ2-5; 7 bases match TRBD1. The V gene end was trimmed by 2 bases and the J gene end by 4 bases; junction bases not matched to a gene: 7. This CDR3 contains 15 residues. The germline gives CDR1 SEHNR, CDR2 FQNEAQ (reference sequence). CDR3 region: CASSLLAGGGETQYF. CDR3 DNA: TGTGCCAGCAGCTTATTGGCAGGGGGTGGAGAGACCCAGTACTTC.

The chain recombines TRBV11-2 with TRBJ2-1, with 13 bases lining up with TRBD2. V shed 4 bases and J 4 bases; nucleotides not matched to a gene: 1. Germline V gene sequence: CDR1 SGHAT, CDR2 FQNNGV. The CDR3 contains 15 residues. The CDR3 nucleotides are TGTGCCAGCAGCTCGGGACTAGCGGGATACAATGAGCAGTTCTTC. It specifies CASSSGLAGYNEQFF.

This chain links TRBV19 with TRBJ1-2; perhaps TRBD1 as D (6 bases). Between the trimmed V and J ends, which lost 2 bases and 3 bases, there was a span of 16 bases. Germline V gene lookup returns CDR1 LNHDA and CDR2 SQIVND (reference sequence). The CDR3 extends over 16 amino acids. The CDR3 loop is CASSIPGEPGDYGYTF. For the CDR3, the DNA is TGTGCCAGTAGTATACCGGGGGAACCAGGGGACTATGGCTACACCTTC. The full variable domain, its missing parts supplied by reference TRBV19 and TRBJ1-2, is DGGITQSPKYLFRKEGQNVTLSCEQNLNHDAMYWYRQDPGQGLRLIYYSQIVNDFQKGDIAEGYSVSREKKESFPLTVTSAQKNPTAFYLCASSIPGEPGDYGYTFGSGTRLTVV.

V is TRBV20-1 and J is TRBJ2-1, with TRBD2 matching over 13 bases. V lost 5 bases and J lost 12; bases outside the gene matches: 10. Per germline, CDR1 DFQATT and CDR2 SNEGSKA (reference sequence). The CDR3 is 14 residues long. DNA of the CDR3: TGCAGTGCTTGGACTAGCGGGAGCCTTAAGGGGCAGTTCTTC. It codes for CSAWTSGSLKGQFF.

The sample holds one count of this clonotype. This chain uses TRBV20-1 with TRBJ1-1; perhaps TRBD1 as D (5 bases). V gave up 0 bases and J gave up 7 bases, with 15 bases separating them. The CDR3 runs 14 residues. Germline V gives CDR1 DFQATT, CDR2 SNEGSKA (reference sequence). CDR3 DNA: TGCAGTGCTAGAGATGTTGGGGCGCATATTGAAGCTTTCTTT. It yields the protein CSARDVGAHIEAFF.

In DNA form, the CDR3 reads TGCAGCTCCGACCCGACGGAAGGGCCGCAGTTCTTC. Its translation is CSSDPTEGPQFF. The rearrangement joins TRBV29-1 to TRBJ2-1; no firm D call. The germline CDR1 and CDR2 sequences are SQVTM and ANQGSEA. V gave up 8 bases and J gave up 12 bases, with 20 bases separating them. This CDR3 region has 12 residues.

The chain combines TRBV7-3 with TRBJ2-3, with TRBD1 as a possible D gene (6 bases). This CDR3 has 16 amino acids. CDR1 is SGHTA and CDR2 is FQGTGA in the germline V gene. V lost 4 bases to trimming and J lost 2 bases, with 16 bases between them. The CDR3 is CASSSKDSRLTDTQYF. The CDR3 nucleotides are TGTGCCAGCAGCTCAAAGGACAGTAGACTCACAGATACGCAGTATTTT. Full variable domain (outside the CDR3, taken from reference TRBV7-3 and TRBJ2-3): GAGVSQTPSNKVTEKGKYVELRCDPISGHTALYWYRQSLGQGPEFLIYFQGTGAADDSGLPNDRFFAVRPEGSVSTLKIQRTERGDSAVYLCASSSKDSRLTDTQYFGPGTRLTVL.

The J gene is TRBJ1-4, the V gene TRBV7-9, with D possibly being TRBD1 (5 bases). The germline V and J ends were trimmed by 8 bases and 4 bases, with 14 bases remaining between them. Per germline, CDR1 SEHNR and CDR2 FQNEAQ (reference sequence). The length of the CDR3 is 14 residues. CDR3: CASSGDSINEKLFF. Here the CDR3 DNA reads TGTGCCAGCTCCGGGGACTCCATTAATGAAAAACTGTTTTTT.

The chain employs TRBV6-6 and TRBJ1-4; D is uncertain. Germline V gives CDR1 MNHNY, CDR2 SVGAGI (reference sequence). Trimming took off 0 bases at V and 7 bases at J, with 3 bases between the two ends. The length of the CDR3 is 12 residues. The CDR3 coding sequence is TGTGCCAGCAGTTACTCGGGTGAAAAACTGTTTTTT. Its translation: CASSYSGEKLFF.

This sequence joins TRBV11-2 and TRBJ2-1; 8 nucleotides line up with TRBD2. The CDR3 is made up of 14 amino acids. From germline, CDR1 is SGHAT and CDR2 FQNNGV. V dropped 3 bases and J dropped 10; count of bases not matched to a gene: 8. In DNA, the CDR3 is TGTGCCAGCAGCTTCCTTCGGGGGGGAAGAGAGCAGTTCTTC. Translated, it gives CASSFLRGGREQFF.

The rearrangement uses TRBV12-3 or TRBV12-4 and TRBJ1-5; no firm D call. The CDR3 is 14 amino acids. The ends were cut back, 3 bases at V and 3 bases at J, with 9 bases in the middle. Here the CDR3 reads CASSFSAANQPQHF. Here the CDR3 DNA reads TGTGCCAGCAGTTTTTCGGCGGCCAATCAGCCCCAGCATTTT.

This clonotype was seen once. The rearrangement links TRBV28 to TRBJ2-3; D not certain. The CDR3 runs 14 residues. Trimming cost V 10 bases and J 0 bases, with 14 bases left between them. Germline V gives CDR1 MDHEN, CDR2 SYDVKM. CDR3 sequence reads: CATSPGWSTDTQYF. In DNA, the CDR3 is TGTGCCACTTCCCCCGGGTGGAGCACAGATACGCAGTATTTT.

V and J are TRBV19 and TRBJ2-7; D gene uncertain. V lost 6 bases and J 7 bases, leaving 19 bases between the germline ends. This CDR3 is 14 amino acids long. CDR1 is LNHDA, CDR2 SQIVND, per germline (reference sequence). The CDR3 reads CASSPDDSPREQYF. The CDR3 nucleotides are TGTGCCAGTAGCCCTGACGATTCTCCTCGGGAGCAGTACTTC.

V gene TRBV7-9 combines with J gene TRBJ1-3; weak D call: TRBD1 (5 bases). This CDR3 region has 16 residues. Trimming took 0 bases from V and 4 from J, leaving 13 bases between them. Germline V gene lookup returns CDR1 SEHNR and CDR2 FQNEAQ (reference sequence). CDR3 in DNA: TGTGCCAGCAGCTTAGCGGATGGACACCTCGGAAACACCATATATTTT. It specifies CASSLADGHLGNTIYF.

V and J are TRBV15 and TRBJ2-1; 13 nucleotides match TRBD2. V was clipped by 2 bases and J by 7 bases; unmatched bases: 5. The germline CDR1 and CDR2 sequences are LNHNV and YYDKDF (reference sequence). This CDR3 has 16 residues. The CDR3 nucleotides are TGTGCCACCAGCAGACCGGGACTAGCGGGACGTAATGAGCAGTTCTTC. Translated, it gives CATSRPGLAGRNEQFF.